This TCR beta chain was retrieved from a study of T cell repertoires in cytomegalovirus infection (dated by TCRdb to between 2018 and 2020). In the study overall: Because public TCR beta signatures pointed to carriage of CMV infection together with the matching HLA type, the HLA type of each donor mattered for the analysis.

After removal of 1 base from V and 2 bases from J, the junction retains 1 base not matched to a gene. Looking up the germline V gene yields CDR1 SQVTM and CDR2 ANQGSEA. There are 13 amino acids in the CDR3, from cysteine to phenylalanine inclusive. Only the CDR3 DNA is retained, 39 bases long and in frame from the first base. The paper's findings and limits, for the study overall: Carriers of CMV infection plus the relevant HLA type were discriminated by the cumulative frequency of public TCR beta family members in the study cohort and in an independent approximately 400-donor cohort. The ex vivo response was dominated by HLA-C-restricted CMV-specific TCR beta clonotypes, which also provided the single most frequent clonotype in two of eight donors.

The data were produced on an Illumina HiSeq 1500. Through fastp at Q25 and MiXCR, TCRdb rebuilt clones from the public reads, retaining in-frame beta chains. Every CDR3 protein is listed once, alongside the most common genes and DNA of its rows. The table for this sample lists just under 550,000 distinct CDR3 sequences; around 27% of them were counted only once. The ten biggest clones cover less than 15% of the sample. Only a few counts were recorded for this clonotype. Its antigen is still unknown. No base-level quality is on record; no much larger clone is a single base apart. The TCR was taken from a human donor in good health (CMV status not recorded). Some clones in this sample may be carry-over from other donors' samples. This chain joins TRBV29-1 to TRBJ2-7; 8 central nucleotides agree with TRBD1. The sequencing sample was made of PBMCs. The CDR3 region reads CSVEGQGPYEQYF. The base sequence is TGCAGCGTTGAAGGACAGGGGCCCTACGAGCAGTACTTC.